Given below is one T cell receptor (beta chain) in context. Other nucleotide sequences from this sample produce the same CDR3. Method: immunoSEQ multiplex PCR; TCRdb's copy keeps in-frame clones and lacks some. The sample consists of over a million clones, approximately 68% of them appearing once. CDR3 length: 11 amino acids. V was pared by 0 bases and J by 7 bases, with 6 bases between. CDR1 SQVTM and CDR2 ANQGSEA come from the germline V gene. These data belong to a study of shared clonotypes between healthy human individuals. The chain uses TRBV29-1 and TRBJ1-2; D is unresolved. The TCR sequence derives from a young man in good health. Sequencing was done on a sample of memory CD4+ T cells sorted from blood. The subset denotes: CD45RA-negative fraction. The CDR3 region is CSVEEGGGYTF. The CDR3 DNA reads TGCAGCGTTGAAGAAGGAGGTGGCTACACCTTC. The full variable domain, rest sourced from reference TRBV29-1 and TRBJ1-2, is SAVISQKPSRDICQRGTSLTIQCQVDSQVTMMFWYRQQPGQSLTLIATANQGSEATYESGFVIDKFPISRPNLTFSTLTVSNMSPEDSSIYLCSVEEGGGYTFGSGTRLTVV.